This T cell receptor beta chain was observed in a study of tumor and adjacent non-tumor tissue in lung cancer (dated by TCRdb to 2017 to 2018). General notes on the study: Patients with adenocarcinoma (approximately 11), squamous cell carcinoma (2) and small cell lung cancer (1) were included in the cohort. Ages among the 15 or so patients ranged from about 30 to 85 years, there were roughly ten men and 5 women, and disease was at TNM stage I to III. In total, sequencing yielded over 95 million productive TCRbeta reads, which works out to an average of approximately 4 million reads per sample. The study compared bulk TCRbeta repertoires between lung tumor tissue and matched distant non-tumor lung tissue from 15 lung cancer patients. TCRbeta CDR3 sequencing was performed on a few dozen paired specimens, with one tumor sample and one normal lung sample collected per patient. Study-wide findings and limitations: TCR diversity was significantly higher in younger patients, and greater tumor TCR diversity was associated with shorter overall survival and shorter disease-free survival. A significantly larger cumulative share of the repertoire was made up by the top 100 clones in normal lung than in tumor tissue. Only about 15 patients were in the cohort, and the authors stated that larger samples and more detailed clinical data are needed. Tumor tissue showed significantly higher TCR diversity (inverse Simpson) than normal lung tissue, at 431.37 vs 166.20 (P = 0.0075, Mann-Whitney U test). The methods do not name the sequencing platform or mention unique molecular identifiers. Peripheral blood was not sequenced, so blood TCRbeta repertoires were not examined in the lung cancer patients of the study.

Libraries were constructed by multiplex PCR. Reads for this sample came from an Illumina HiSeq 2500. TCRbeta libraries were built by three rounds of nested PCR using primers (Table S4), following protocols modified from ARM-PCR. Before sequencing, PCR products of 200-500 bp were excised from the gel and purified with the QIAquick gel extraction kit. As for the authors' bioinformatics: Reads were cleaned with Trimmomatic, merged with FLASH into complete CDR3 sequences, and assigned to V(D)J germline segments with MiTCR. VDJtools was used to compute clonal diversity as the inverse Simpson's index. A read counted as productive if the sequence was in-frame and lacked a premature stop codon. The public reads were reanalyzed by TCRdb: fastp trimming at Q25, MiXCR alignment, in-frame beta chains only. Every distinct CDR3 protein forms one entry, paired with its most common genes and DNA. It is TCRdb's table, rather than the study itself, that gives the V and J calls and clone size. For this sample there are about 79,000 distinct CDR3 sequences; over 60% appear just once. The ten largest clones capture approximately 9.5% of the sample.

CDR1 and CDR2 were assigned from the germline V gene as SQVTM and ANQGSEA. Inclusive of the bounding cysteine and phenylalanine, the CDR3 is 14 residues long. The read is trimmed to its CDR3 DNA, 42 bases read in frame from base 1. RNA was isolated from bulk, unsorted tissue, and RNA quality was assessed with a NanoDrop ND-1000 and an Agilent 2100. Donors were newly diagnosed lung cancer patients admitted for thoracic surgery in China between August and November 2014, without prior chemotherapy. The study excluded patients who had received radiotherapy or chemotherapy before or who had another cancer at the same time. Surgical tissue pieces of roughly 1-2.2 cm3 were preserved in RNAlater solution and stored at -80 °C until use. About this clonotype itself: Its antigen is currently not known. The junction departs from germline at one end; a sequencing error may be responsible.

Source material: lung tumor tissue. This receptor was obtained from a woman aged 40 to 55 with non-small cell lung cancer. Here the chain combines TRBV29-1 and TRBJ2-2, and TRBD2 may be the D gene, going by 6 matching bases. This receptor has the CDR3 CSASGGVGNGELFF. The nucleotides read TGCAGCGCAAGCGGAGGGGTCGGCAACGGGGAGCTGTTCTTT.